One sample yielded the 28 T cell receptor beta chains listed below, sequenced in a study of Ad26.COV2.S vaccination and SARS-CoV-2 variants (dated by TCRdb to the early 2020s). The method was the immunoSEQ multiplex PCR assay. The source is immuneACCESS, and TCRdb retained only in-frame sequences with V and J called. Part of the clones is not carried over; for the studies checked, unresolved V genes explain less than half of this, and the remainder is unexplained. This sample comprises around 450,000 clones, roughly 89% of them detected only once. The top ten clonotypes cover around 2.5% of the sample. The treatment or condition label, as the study defines it: some 19 received Ad26.COV2.S at low or high dose, single or two shots; a few received placebo; per-sample allocation not given. Repertoires of vaccine and placebo recipients were sequenced from samples collected on day 63 after the first injection.

Sequences were derived from peripheral blood, sampled in a trial of Ad26.COV2.S vaccine versus placebo. The receptors here all came from a person aged 18-65 years who received the Ad26.COV2.S COVID-19 vaccine or a placebo.

The chain is built from TRBV19 and TRBJ1-1; D remains unclear. The CDR3 sequence is 14 residues long. Germline V gene lookup returns CDR1 LNHDA and CDR2 SQIVND (reference sequence). Deletions cut 2 bases from V and 4 bases from J, with 11 bases between. CDR3 in amino acids: CASSIMGSGTEAFF. CDR3 nucleotides: TGTGCCAGTAGTATAATGGGGAGTGGCACTGAAGCTTTCTTT. Complete variable domain (other parts from reference TRBV19 and TRBJ1-1): DGGITQSPKYLFRKEGQNVTLSCEQNLNHDAMYWYRQDPGQGLRLIYYSQIVNDFQKGDIAEGYSVSREKKESFPLTVTSAQKNPTAFYLCASSIMGSGTEAFFGQGTRLTVV.

J is TRBJ1-2 and V is TRBV18; no definite D call. CDR1 is KGHSH, CDR2 LQKENI, per germline. With 3 bases removed from V and 4 bases from J, the gap between germline ends came to 15 bases. There are 15 residues in the CDR3. This CDR3 is CASSPSLVGPYGYTF. DNA for the CDR3: TGTGCCAGCTCACCGAGCTTGGTGGGCCCCTATGGCTACACCTTC. Full variable domain (rest looked up from reference TRBV18 and TRBJ1-2): NAGVMQNPRHLVRRRGQEARLRCSPMKGHSHVYWYRQLPEEGLKFMVYLQKENIIDESGMPKERFSAEFPKEGPSILRIQQVVRGDSAAYFCASSPSLVGPYGYTFGSGTRLTVV.

V usage is TRBV15 and J usage is TRBJ2-4; possibly TRBD1 or TRBD2 for D (5 bases each). The CDR3 runs 16 residues. Germline CDR1 reads LNHNV; CDR2 reads YYDKDF (reference sequence). V lost 5 bases and J lost 0, with 14 bases in between. The CDR3 loop is CATSGWQGVAKNIQYF. DNA of the CDR3: TGTGCCACCAGCGGCTGGCAGGGAGTAGCCAAAAACATTCAGTACTTC.

The chain has TRBV3-1 (or the pseudogene TRBV3-2) and TRBJ1-4; no reliable D call. This CDR3 spans 13 amino acids. Trimming took off 3 bases at V and 7 bases at J, with 9 bases between the two ends. The V gene's germline CDR1 is LGHDT and CDR2 YNNKEL (reference sequence). Here the CDR3 reads CASSQGWVEKLFF. The CDR3, as DNA: TGTGCCAGCAGCCAGGGATGGGTTGAAAAACTGTTTTTT.

V and J are TRBV11-1 and TRBJ2-2; the D gene could be TRBD1 or TRBD2 (6 bases each). Trimming took 0 bases from V and 4 from J, leaving 12 bases between them. The CDR3 extends over 16 amino acids. CDR1 is SGHAT and CDR2 is FQDESV in the germline V gene (reference sequence). CDR3 sequence: CASSLARRGLTGELFF. The CDR3 DNA reads TGTGCCAGCAGCTTAGCCCGCAGGGGACTCACCGGGGAGCTGTTTTTT.

CDR3 residues: CASSEVLIGGRNTGELFF. CDR3 nucleotide sequence: TGTGCCAGCAGTGAAGTTCTTATTGGCGGGAGAAACACCGGGGAGCTGTTTTTT. The chain has TRBV6-1 and TRBJ2-2; 7 nucleotides match TRBD2. The germline V gene has CDR1 MNHNS and CDR2 SASEGT. The V and J ends lost 1 base and 2 bases, in that order; junction bases with no gene match: 10. This CDR3 has 18 amino acids.

This rearrangement joins TRBV18 to TRBJ2-7, with 8 bases aligning to TRBD1. Germline CDR1 reads KGHSH; CDR2 reads LQKENI. Losses at the gene ends were 3 bases for V and 7 bases for J; bases not matched to a gene: 11. The CDR3 contains 15 residues. The CDR3 coding sequence is TGTGCCAGCTCACCCATTCCAGGGGGCATCGAAGAGCAGTACGTC. Translated, it gives CASSPIPGGIEEQYV.

This clone was seen only a few times. V and J are TRBV9 and TRBJ2-2, with 13 nucleotides matching TRBD2. Germline CDR1 is SGDLS and CDR2 is YYNGEE. After removal of 4 bases from V and 7 bases from J, the junction contained 4 bases not matched to a gene. This CDR3 comprises 15 residues. The CDR3 DNA reads TGTGCCAGCAGCACTAGCGGGAGGGTGAACGGGGAGCTGTTTTTT. Residues: CASSTSGRVNGELFF.

The V call is TRBV6-5, the J call TRBJ2-2; the match to TRBD2 covers 7 bases. V shed 5 bases, J shed 6 bases, and the junction held 9 bases outside the gene matches. CDR1 and CDR2 from the germline V gene are MNHEY and SVGAGI. CDR3 length: 15 residues. The CDR3 DNA reads TGTGCCAGCAGTCCTTGGACTAGTGTTGCCGGGGAGCTGTTTTTT. This translates into CASSPWTSVAGELFF.

The V and J genes are TRBV4-1 and TRBJ2-4, with D unresolved. From germline, CDR1 is MGHRA and CDR2 YSYEKL. The CDR3 has 13 residues. Trimming removed 4 bases from V and 8 bases from J, with 12 bases in between. In DNA form, the CDR3 reads TGCGCCAGCAGCCCCGGGCCGTGGGACATTCAGTACTTC. Protein sequence: CASSPGPWDIQYF.

The rearrangement joins TRBV12-3 or TRBV12-4 to TRBJ1-2, with D hard to call. The CDR3 is made up of 11 amino acids. V was cut by 6 bases and J by 10 bases, with 12 bases left in between. CDR3 loop: CASSYLHDYTF. CDR3 sequence (DNA): TGTGCCAGCAGCTACCTCCACGACTACACCTTC.

The chain links TRBV6-6 to TRBJ2-7; the match to TRBD1 covers 9 bases. The CDR3 extends over 14 amino acids. Trimming at V came to 6 bases and at J to 3 bases, leaving 6 bases not matched to a gene. Germline V gives CDR1 MNHNY, CDR2 SVGAGI (reference sequence). The CDR3 region is CASRATGGFYEQYF. CDR3 nucleotides: TGTGCCAGCAGAGCGACAGGGGGGTTCTACGAGCAGTACTTC.

The chain recombines TRBV12-3 or TRBV12-4 with TRBJ1-1; D uncertain. The CDR3 is made up of 12 amino acids. The ends were cut back, 6 bases at V and 1 base at J, with 6 bases in the middle. CDR3 nucleotide sequence: TGTGCCAGCAGGCACGGGAACACTGAAGCTTTCTTT. Amino acid sequence: CASRHGNTEAFF.

The chain recombines TRBV7-2 with TRBJ2-3; D is tentatively TRBD1 or TRBD2 (5 bases each). V shed 2 bases and J shed 3 bases, with 12 bases lying between them. This CDR3 is built from 15 residues. Germline V lookup: CDR1 SGHTA, CDR2 FQGNSA. CDR3 residues: CASSLPGGWTDTQYF. The CDR3 DNA reads TGTGCCAGCAGCTTACCTGGGGGATGGACAGATACGCAGTATTTT.

This clone showed up just once. The gene calls are TRBV4-1 and TRBJ1-6; maybe TRBD1 (5 bases). This CDR3 contains 16 residues. Germline assignment: CDR1 MGHRA and CDR2 YSYEKL. The V and J ends lost 0 bases and 8 bases respectively, with 14 bases between them. DNA for the CDR3: TGCGCCAGCAGCCAAGATCGGTGGGGGGGAGATTCACCCCTCCACTTT. Translation gives CASSQDRWGGDSPLHF.

The chain carries TRBV27 and TRBJ1-6; 7 bases line up with TRBD1. Germline assignment: CDR1 MNHEY and CDR2 SMNVEV (reference sequence). V was pared by 0 bases and J by 0 bases, with 8 bases of the junction left unmatched. The length of the CDR3 is 19 residues. The CDR3 nucleotides read TGTGCCAGCAGTTTATCCGACGGGACAGTGGACTCCTATAATTCACCCCTCCACTTT. This encodes CASSLSDGTVDSYNSPLHF.

The rearrangement joins TRBV5-1 to TRBJ1-4; TRBD1 might be the D (5 bases). The germline CDR1 and CDR2 sequences are SGHRS and YFSETQ. Trimming removed 4 bases at V and 4 bases at J, with 11 bases between. The CDR3 consists of 14 residues. The CDR3 sequence: CASSGAWGNEKLFF. In DNA, the CDR3 is TGCGCCAGCAGCGGGGCTTGGGGTAATGAAAAACTGTTTTTT. Together with reference TRBV5-1 and TRBJ1-4, the CDR3 gives the full variable domain: KAGVTQTPRYLIKTRGQQVTLSCSPISGHRSVSWYQQTPGQGLQFLFEYFSETQRNKGNFPGRFSGRQFSNSRSEMNVSTLELGDSALYLCASSGAWGNEKLFFGSGTQLSVL.

This chain links TRBV5-1 with TRBJ1-1, with no clear D. V was pared by 0 bases and J by 5 bases, with 20 bases between. Germline CDR1 SGHRS, CDR2 YFSETQ. The CDR3 totals 17 residues. CDR3 nucleotides: TGCGCCAGCAGCTTGGAAGGTTTCTGGGCGCAAAGGACTGAAGCTTTCTTT. Protein product: CASSLEGFWAQRTEAFF.

V and J are TRBV7-6 and TRBJ2-4, with 7 bases identical to TRBD1. The CDR3 covers 14 residues. Per the germline V gene, CDR1 is SGHVS and CDR2 is FNYEAQ. V lost 5 bases, J lost 8 bases, and 9 bases stayed unmatched. The CDR3 nucleotides read TGTGCCAGCAGCCCCGGGACAGCCCAGGACATTCAGTACTTC. Protein: CASSPGTAQDIQYF. The full variable domain, rest sourced from reference TRBV7-6 and TRBJ2-4, is GAGVSQSPRYKVTKRGQDVALRCDPISGHVSLYWYRQALGQGPEFLTYFNYEAQQDKSGLPNDRFSAERPEGSISTLTIQRTEQRDSAMYRCASSPGTAQDIQYFGAGTRLSVL.

The chain joins TRBV14 to TRBJ2-6, with a possible D match to TRBD2 (6 bases). V gave up 4 bases and J gave up 0 bases, with 13 bases separating them. CDR3 length equals 17 residues. CDR1 is SGHDN and CDR2 is FVKESK in the germline V gene. CDR3 sequence (DNA): TGTGCCAGCAGCCGGGGGACTTACCTCTCTGGGGCCAACGTCCTGACTTTC. It codes for CASSRGTYLSGANVLTF.

V usage is TRBV7-2 and J usage is TRBJ1-2; D ambiguous. V lost 2 bases to trimming and J lost 8 bases, with 24 bases between them. The CDR3 extends over 17 amino acids. CDR1 is SGHTA and CDR2 is FQGNSA in the germline V gene. DNA for the CDR3: TGTGCCAGCAGCTTAATGGGTGGCGGGATCATAACCGAAGGCTACACCTTC. Translated, it gives CASSLMGGGIITEGYTF. The full variable domain, rest sourced from reference TRBV7-2 and TRBJ1-2, is GAGVSQSPSNKVTEKGKDVELRCDPISGHTALYWYRQSLGQGLEFLIYFQGNSAPDKSGLPSDRFSAERTGGSVSTLTIQRTQQEDSAVYLCASSLMGGGIITEGYTFGSGTRLTVV.

This clone was recorded only once. J is TRBJ2-2 and V is TRBV3-1 (or the pseudogene TRBV3-2), with D tentatively TRBD1 or TRBD2 (5 bases each). Trimming took 3 bases from V and 3 from J, leaving 17 bases between them. CDR3 length: 17 residues. The germline gives CDR1 LGHDT, CDR2 YNNKEL (reference sequence). The CDR3 DNA sequence: TGTGCCAGCAGCCAGGGAGATGGCAGGGAGCACACCGGGGAGCTGTTTTTT. This sequence encodes CASSQGDGREHTGELFF.

The sample holds a few counts of this clone. The chain employs TRBV7-6 and TRBJ2-2; D is undetermined. The length of the CDR3 is 13 residues. The germline gives CDR1 SGHVS, CDR2 FNYEAQ. The V end lost 5 bases, the J end lost 4 bases, and 8 bases lay between the germline ends. The CDR3 DNA sequence: TGTGCCAGCAGCCCCCAACTCACCGGGGAGCTGTTTTTT. Encoded protein: CASSPQLTGELFF.

The gene calls are TRBV5-1 and TRBJ2-5; 10 bases are shared with TRBD1. Germline CDR1 reads SGHRS; CDR2 reads YFSETQ. With 5 bases clipped from V and 5 bases from J, the junction kept 12 bases outside the gene matches. This CDR3 is 16 amino acids long. The CDR3 region is CASRPTTGGDGETQYF. CDR3 DNA: TGCGCCAGCAGACCAACGACAGGGGGCGATGGGGAGACCCAGTACTTC.

The chain is built from TRBV15 and TRBJ2-1, with 7 bases aligning to TRBD1. This CDR3 has 15 residues. J was trimmed by 8 bases and V by 6 bases; bases with no gene match: 13. Germline CDR1 and CDR2: LNHNV and YYDKDF (reference sequence). The CDR3 reads CATRGTANLGDEQFF. The CDR3 nucleotides are TGTGCCACCAGAGGGACAGCAAACCTGGGCGATGAGCAGTTCTTC.

The CDR3 DNA reads as TGTGCCAGCTCACCACTCAGGGGGATAGGGGGCGAGCAGTACGTC. Amino acid sequence: CASSPLRGIGGEQYV. The chain uses TRBV18 and TRBJ2-7; TRBD1 agrees at 7 bases. CDR3 length: 15 amino acids. Per germline, CDR1 KGHSH and CDR2 LQKENI. V shed 1 base, J shed 6 bases, and the junction held 9 bases outside the gene matches.

The gene calls are TRBV5-1 and TRBJ1-4, with 7 bases fitting TRBD1. This CDR3 has 16 residues. Germline V lookup: CDR1 SGHRS, CDR2 YFSETQ. Trimming took 1 base from V and 7 from J; bases not matched to a gene: 10. In nucleotides, the CDR3 is TGCGCCAGCAGCTTGAAAGGAGGGGGCTGGAGTGAAAAACTGTTTTTT. Its translation is CASSLKGGGWSEKLFF. The full variable domain, with the rest looked up from reference TRBV5-1 and TRBJ1-4, is KAGVTQTPRYLIKTRGQQVTLSCSPISGHRSVSWYQQTPGQGLQFLFEYFSETQRNKGNFPGRFSGRQFSNSRSEMNVSTLELGDSALYLCASSLKGGGWSEKLFFGSGTQLSVL.

The J gene is TRBJ2-1, the V gene TRBV6-2 or TRBV6-3, with 12 bases lining up with TRBD2. Germline values: CDR1 MNHEY, CDR2 SVGEGT. V shed 5 bases and J 1 base; nucleotides not matched to a gene: 9. This CDR3 has 18 amino acids. CDR3: CASSLTSGSFTSYNEQFF. The DNA for the CDR3 is TGTGCCAGCAGTCTGACTAGCGGGAGCTTCACTTCCTACAATGAGCAGTTCTTC.